This is a list of T cell receptor beta chains from one sample in a study of PD-L1 blockade in urothelial cancer. The table came from immunoSEQ multiplex PCR; TCRdb's copy has only in-frame clones and leaves some out. The sample has some 45,000 clones, around 89% seen once; the top ten hold 3.9%. Sequencing was performed on PBMCs, taken around atezolizumab (anti-PD-L1) treatment. The source of these receptors is an older man with urothelial cancer. CDR3s include the opening cysteine and the closing phenylalanine or tryptophan.

j_gene: TRBJ2-3; v_gene: TRBV7-2; len: 16; CDR3aa: CASSRGGTSVSDTQYF
j_gene: TRBJ2-7; v_gene: TRBV5-5; len: 12; CDR3aa: CASSLLAGEQYF
j_gene: TRBJ1-2; v_gene: TRBV2; len: 13; CDR3aa: CASREQGADPYAF
j_gene: TRBJ2-7; v_gene: TRBV27; len: 14; CDR3aa: CASSRPGLVYEQYF
j_gene: TRBJ2-3; v_gene: TRBV27; len: 15; CDR3aa: CASSQGLAVGDTQYF
j_gene: TRBJ2-3; v_gene: TRBV10-2; len: 14; CDR3aa: CASSATSGRDTQYF
j_gene: TRBJ2-4; v_gene: TRBV5-1; len: 15; CDR3aa: CASSLVTSGRNIQYF
j_gene: TRBJ1-5; v_gene: TRBV10-1; len: 14; CDR3aa: CAILQVGLNQPQHF
j_gene: TRBJ1-5; v_gene: TRBV7-8; len: 17; CDR3aa: CASSPTLRPQGNQPQHF
j_gene: TRBJ2-7; v_gene: TRBV7-9; len: 14; CDR3aa: CASTPGGTAGEQYF
j_gene: TRBJ2-7; v_gene: TRBV5-1; len: 14; CDR3aa: CASSWGTSPYEQYF
j_gene: TRBJ1-4; v_gene: TRBV12-5; len: 16; CDR3aa: CASGPKLQGLNEKLFF
j_gene: TRBJ2-5; v_gene: TRBV5-1; len: 16; CDR3aa: CASREDRVPLKETQYF
j_gene: TRBJ2-1; v_gene: TRBV11-3; len: 11; CDR3aa: CASSSAGEVFF
j_gene: TRBJ2-5; v_gene: TRBV7-2; len: 14; CDR3aa: CASSLARDKETQYF
j_gene: TRBJ2-3; v_gene: TRBV2; len: 18; CDR3aa: CASSDGVPPRGAADTQYF